This T cell receptor beta chain appears in the sequencing data of a study of control samples from healthy donors and cancer patients. In regard to this clone: The junction departs from germline at one end; a sequencing error may be responsible.

TCRdb keeps only in-frame clones here, not all; method: immunoSEQ multiplex PCR. The sample carries 100,000 to 150,000 clones, roughly 84% recorded once. Germline-derived CDR1 and CDR2 are MNHNS and SASEGT. CDR3 length: 14 residues. The V call is TRBV6-1, the J call TRBJ1-2; D possibly corresponds to TRBD1 (6 bases). The origin of this receptor is a man in his late teens or twenties in good health. Specimen: blood. CDR3 in DNA: TGTGCCAGCAGAGAAGACAGGACTAACTATGGCTACACCTTC. As protein: CASREDRTNYGYTF.